This T cell receptor beta chain was identified in a study of blood T cell repertoires in COVID-19. In the study overall: T cells, B-cell-depleted T cells, or PBMCs provided the cDNA or gDNA that served as material.

The germline V gene encodes CDR1 SGDLS and CDR2 YYNGEE. With V trimmed by 3 bases and J by 4 bases, 11 bases remained unmatched. The CDR3 consists of 17 residues. Per the original methods: Estimation of nucleated cell counts was performed using reference gene primer amplification. Only in-frame clones appear in the TCRdb table, and some are missing; sequencing was by immunoSEQ multiplex PCR. V and J calls and clone size are given by that table; D and trimming were obtained from the DNA. The sample includes 240,000 or so clones, 88% seen only once; the top ten take around 0.8%. The sample comprised peripheral blood. The rearrangement uses TRBV9 and TRBJ2-1, with 9 bases matching TRBD1. This TCR came from a woman aged 30 to 39 with acute or convalescent COVID-19. The CDR3 here is CASSASVGQGVYNEQFF. The CDR3 coding sequence is TGTGCCAGCAGCGCGAGCGTGGGACAGGGAGTTTACAATGAGCAGTTCTTC.